The 14 T cell receptor beta chains reported below all come from one sample, sequenced in a study of cytomegalovirus exposure and HLA in healthy donors. Primers included in the PCR were 60 Vbeta and 13 Jbeta primers. TCRdb keeps only in-frame clones here, not all; method: immunoSEQ multiplex PCR. Of 80,000 or so clones detected, approximately 66% appear once; the ten largest clones hold roughly 4.4%. Sequenced sample: PBMCs. The receptors were sampled from a male donor in good health and CMV-seropositive.

V is TRBV6-5 and J is TRBJ2-4; the match to TRBD1 covers 8 bases. The junction had 5 bases not matched to a gene; V was cut back by 0 bases and J by 7 bases. The CDR3 spans 15 residues. The germline gives CDR1 MNHEY, CDR2 SVGAGI. The CDR3 DNA sequence: TGTGCCAGCAGTTACTCAGGGACAGGAGGGAACATTCAGTACTTC. Translated: CASSYSGTGGNIQYF.

The rearrangement links TRBV11-1 to TRBJ2-1, with D possibly matching TRBD2 (5 bases). Trimming removed 5 bases from V and 8 bases from J, with 13 bases in between. CDR1 is SGHAT and CDR2 is FQDESV in the germline V gene (reference sequence). This CDR3 comprises 13 residues. CDR3 DNA: TGTGCCAGCAGCCCAACTAGAGGCGATGAGCAGTTCTTC. This encodes CASSPTRGDEQFF.

This clone showed up just once. V is TRBV7-6 and J is TRBJ2-5; 9 nucleotides align to TRBD2. The J segment lost 4 bases and the V segment lost 4 bases, leaving 7 bases of the junction unmatched. Germline loops: CDR1 SGHVS, CDR2 FNYEAQ. This CDR3 is 15 amino acids long. This CDR3 reads CASSWTGTSIETQYF. The CDR3, as DNA: TGTGCCAGCAGCTGGACCGGGACTAGCATAGAGACCCAGTACTTC.

The chain couples TRBV30 to TRBJ2-2; D unclear. The CDR3 length is 13 residues. Trimming shortened V by 0 bases and J by 5 bases, and 7 bases separated the two germline ends. The germline V gene has CDR1 GTSNPN and CDR2 SVGIG (reference sequence). The CDR3 sequence is CAWSVAVTGELFF. The CDR3 DNA follows: TGTGCCTGGAGTGTGGCTGTTACCGGGGAGCTGTTTTTT.

The rearrangement links TRBV2 to TRBJ2-3, with D unclear. The CDR3 totals 12 residues. V lost 0 bases and J lost 6, with 4 bases in between. Germline V gene sequence: CDR1 SNHLY, CDR2 FYNNEI. This chain's CDR3 is CASSEAQDTQYF. The CDR3 DNA sequence: TGTGCCAGCAGTGAAGCGCAGGATACGCAGTATTTT.

The chain links TRBV27 to TRBJ1-2; 9 bases are a match to TRBD1. This CDR3 is 14 amino acids long. The V and J ends lost 6 bases and 3 bases, in that order; junction bases with no gene match: 5. CDR1 is MNHEY and CDR2 is SMNVEV in the germline V gene (reference sequence). The CDR3 protein is CASRGDREYYGYTF. The CDR3 DNA sequence: TGTGCCAGCAGGGGGGACAGGGAGTACTATGGCTACACCTTC.

The V call is TRBV28, the J call TRBJ2-1; 7 nucleotides match TRBD2. V dropped 5 bases and J dropped 4; count of bases not matched to a gene: 5. Germline V lookup: CDR1 MDHEN, CDR2 SYDVKM. The CDR3 runs 14 residues. Here the CDR3 reads CASSPLGGYNEQFF. The CDR3 DNA reads as TGTGCCAGCAGTCCGCTCGGGGGGTACAATGAGCAGTTCTTC.

The chain joins TRBV5-6 to TRBJ2-1; D gene uncertain. Trimming took off 0 bases at V and 0 bases at J, with 7 bases between the two ends. The germline CDR1 and CDR2 sequences are SGHDT and YYEEEE. CDR3 length equals 15 residues. DNA of the CDR3: TGTGCCAGCAGCTTGGCTAGGAGCTCCTACAATGAGCAGTTCTTC. This codes for CASSLARSSYNEQFF. The full variable domain, rest sourced from reference TRBV5-6 and TRBJ2-1, is DAGVTQSPTHLIKTRGQQVTLRCSPKSGHDTVSWYQQALGQGPQFIFQYYEEEERQRGNFPDRFSGHQFPNYSSELNVNALLLGDSALYLCASSLARSSYNEQFFGPGTRLTVL.

The chain couples TRBV7-2 to TRBJ1-1; the D gene is possibly TRBD1 (5 bases). Germline V gene lookup returns CDR1 SGHTA and CDR2 FQGNSA. Deletions cut 3 bases from V and 0 bases from J, with 8 bases between. This CDR3 contains 14 residues. This CDR3 reads CASSFGGVNTEAFF. CDR3 DNA sequence: TGTGCCAGCAGCTTTGGAGGGGTGAACACTGAAGCTTTCTTT.

The rearrangement uses TRBV5-1 and TRBJ1-5; a weak D match, TRBD1 (6 bases). Germline V lookup: CDR1 SGHRS, CDR2 YFSETQ. The germline V and J ends were trimmed by 4 bases and 7 bases, with 15 bases remaining between them. The CDR3 length is 14 residues. DNA of the CDR3: TGCGCCAGCAGCACAACAGGGAATGAGCAGCCCCAGCATTTT. It is translated as CASSTTGNEQPQHF.

This sequence joins TRBV4-3 and TRBJ1-5; 7 nucleotides agree with TRBD1. CDR3 length equals 15 residues. Germline values: CDR1 LGHNA, CDR2 YSLEER. V lost 0 bases and J lost 6; bases outside the gene matches: 5. CDR3 DNA sequence: TGCGCCAGCAGCCAAGAGACAGGGAATAGTCAGCCCCAGCATTTT. Its translation: CASSQETGNSQPQHF.

V and J are TRBV7-8 and TRBJ1-6; D not resolved. This CDR3 spans 15 amino acids. Per the germline V gene, CDR1 is SGHVS and CDR2 is FQNEAQ. V was shortened by 5 bases and J by 8 bases, with 16 bases between the two germline ends. The CDR3 DNA is TGTGCCAGCAGCATCCTCGGGGTTCCCGATTCACCCCTCCACTTT. It codes for CASSILGVPDSPLHF.

This clone has only a few counts. The genes are TRBV29-1 and TRBJ1-1; TRBD1 is a possible D gene (6 bases). This CDR3 spans 11 amino acids. Trimming shortened V by 6 bases and J by 5 bases, and 10 bases separated the two germline ends. The germline CDR1 and CDR2 sequences are SQVTM and ANQGSEA. Written as DNA, the CDR3 is TGCAGCGTAAAAGGGGGAACTGAAGCTTTCTTT. Its protein product is CSVKGGTEAFF.

This clone was seen only a few times. The rearrangement uses TRBV6-5 and TRBJ2-1; 8 bases align to TRBD1. CDR3 length equals 13 residues. V lost 5 bases and J lost 8; bases outside the gene matches: 5. Germline-derived CDR1 and CDR2 are MNHEY and SVGAGI. CDR3 amino acids: CASSTGQGYEQFF. Here the CDR3 DNA reads TGTGCCAGCAGTACCGGACAGGGCTATGAGCAGTTCTTC.